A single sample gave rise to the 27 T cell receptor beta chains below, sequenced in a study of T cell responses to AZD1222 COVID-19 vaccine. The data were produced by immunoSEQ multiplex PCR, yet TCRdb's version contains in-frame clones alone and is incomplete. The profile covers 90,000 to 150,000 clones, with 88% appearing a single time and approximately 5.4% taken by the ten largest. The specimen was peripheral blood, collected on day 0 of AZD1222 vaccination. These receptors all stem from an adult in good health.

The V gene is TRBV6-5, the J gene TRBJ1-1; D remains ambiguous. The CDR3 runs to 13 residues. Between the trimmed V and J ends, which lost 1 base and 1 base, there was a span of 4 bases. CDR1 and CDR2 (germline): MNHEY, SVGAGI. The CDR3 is CASSYYPNTEAFF. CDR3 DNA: TGTGCCAGCAGTTACTACCCGAACACTGAAGCTTTCTTT.

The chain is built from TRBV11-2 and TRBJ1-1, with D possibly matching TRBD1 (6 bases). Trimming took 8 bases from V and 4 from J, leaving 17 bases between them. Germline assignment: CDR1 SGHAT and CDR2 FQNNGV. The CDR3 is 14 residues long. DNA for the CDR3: TGTGCCAGCTCAAAAGACAGGTTCGGCACTGAAGCTTTCTTT. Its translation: CASSKDRFGTEAFF.

The CDR3 DNA follows: TGTGCCAGCAGCGTATCCGGGACAGCGACCGGAGAGACCCAGTACTTC. Protein product: CASSVSGTATGETQYF. This chain uses TRBV9 with TRBJ2-5; 7 nucleotides line up with TRBD1. V was clipped by 1 base and J by 4 bases; unmatched bases: 10. Per germline, CDR1 SGDLS and CDR2 YYNGEE. This CDR3 is built from 16 residues.

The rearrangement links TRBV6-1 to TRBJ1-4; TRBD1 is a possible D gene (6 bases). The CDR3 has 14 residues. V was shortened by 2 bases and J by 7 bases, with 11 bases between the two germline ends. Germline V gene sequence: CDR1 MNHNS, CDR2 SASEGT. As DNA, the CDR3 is TGTGCCAGCAGTGAATTGGGGGGCGTTGAAAAACTGTTTTTT. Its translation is CASSELGGVEKLFF.

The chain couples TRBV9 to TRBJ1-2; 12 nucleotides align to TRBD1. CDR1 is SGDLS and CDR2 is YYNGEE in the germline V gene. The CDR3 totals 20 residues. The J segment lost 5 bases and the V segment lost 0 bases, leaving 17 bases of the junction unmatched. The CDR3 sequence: CASSVDEGGTGGLRGYGYTF. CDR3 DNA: TGTGCCAGCAGCGTAGACGAGGGAGGGACAGGGGGCCTCCGAGGTTATGGCTACACCTTC.

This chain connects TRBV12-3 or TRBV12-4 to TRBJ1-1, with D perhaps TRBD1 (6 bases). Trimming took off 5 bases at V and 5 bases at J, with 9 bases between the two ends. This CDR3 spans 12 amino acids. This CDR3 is CASSRGGTEAFF. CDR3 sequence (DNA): TGTGCCAGCAGTCGAGGGGGTACTGAAGCTTTCTTT.

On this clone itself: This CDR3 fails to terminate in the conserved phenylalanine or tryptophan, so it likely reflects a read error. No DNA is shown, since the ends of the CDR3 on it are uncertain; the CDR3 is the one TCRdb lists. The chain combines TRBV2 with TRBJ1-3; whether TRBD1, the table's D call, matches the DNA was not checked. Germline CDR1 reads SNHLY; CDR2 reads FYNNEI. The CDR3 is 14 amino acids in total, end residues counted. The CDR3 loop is CATPATQGTTHVRD.

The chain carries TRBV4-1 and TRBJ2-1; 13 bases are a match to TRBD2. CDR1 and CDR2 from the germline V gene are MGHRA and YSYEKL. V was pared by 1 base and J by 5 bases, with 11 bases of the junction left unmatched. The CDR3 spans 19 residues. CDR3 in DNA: TGCGCCAGCAGCCAAGTTAGCCCCACTAGCGGGGGGGCAAACAATGAGCAGTTCTTC. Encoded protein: CASSQVSPTSGGANNEQFF.

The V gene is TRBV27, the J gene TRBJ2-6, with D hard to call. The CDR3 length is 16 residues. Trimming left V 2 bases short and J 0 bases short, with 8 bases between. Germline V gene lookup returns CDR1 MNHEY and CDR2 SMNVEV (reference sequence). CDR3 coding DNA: TGTGCCAGCAGTTTAAGGGTTAGCTCTGGGGCCAACGTCCTGACTTTC. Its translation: CASSLRVSSGANVLTF.

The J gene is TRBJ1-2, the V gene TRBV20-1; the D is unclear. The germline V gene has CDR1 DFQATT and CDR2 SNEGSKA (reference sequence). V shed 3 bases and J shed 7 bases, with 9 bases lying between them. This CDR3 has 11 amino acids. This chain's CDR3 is CSASDGGGYTF. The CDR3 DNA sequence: TGCAGTGCTAGCGACGGCGGTGGCTACACCTTC.

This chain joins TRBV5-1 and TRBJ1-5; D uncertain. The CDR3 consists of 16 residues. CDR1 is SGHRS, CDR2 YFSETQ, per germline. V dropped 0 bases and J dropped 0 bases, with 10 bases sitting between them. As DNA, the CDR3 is TGCGCCAGCAGCTTGGAAGGGTTAAATAGCAATCAGCCCCAGCATTTT. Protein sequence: CASSLEGLNSNQPQHF.

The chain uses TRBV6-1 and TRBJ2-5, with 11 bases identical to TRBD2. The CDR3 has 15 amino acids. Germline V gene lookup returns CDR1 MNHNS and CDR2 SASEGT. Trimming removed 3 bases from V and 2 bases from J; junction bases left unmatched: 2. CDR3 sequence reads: CASSEASGGQETQYF. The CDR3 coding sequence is TGTGCCAGCAGTGAGGCTAGCGGGGGGCAAGAGACCCAGTACTTC.

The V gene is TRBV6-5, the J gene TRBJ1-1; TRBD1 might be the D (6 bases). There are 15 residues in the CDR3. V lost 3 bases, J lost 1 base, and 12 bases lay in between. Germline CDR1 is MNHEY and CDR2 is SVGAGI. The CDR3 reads CASSYFTGQNTEAFF. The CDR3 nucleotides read TGTGCCAGCAGTTATTTTACGGGACAGAACACTGAAGCTTTCTTT.

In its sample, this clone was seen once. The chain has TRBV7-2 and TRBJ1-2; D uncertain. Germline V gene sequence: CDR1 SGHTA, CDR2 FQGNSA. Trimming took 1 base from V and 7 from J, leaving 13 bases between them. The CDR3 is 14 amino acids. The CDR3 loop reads CASSLGFGSSGYTF. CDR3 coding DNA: TGTGCCAGCAGCTTAGGATTTGGCAGTAGTGGCTACACCTTC.

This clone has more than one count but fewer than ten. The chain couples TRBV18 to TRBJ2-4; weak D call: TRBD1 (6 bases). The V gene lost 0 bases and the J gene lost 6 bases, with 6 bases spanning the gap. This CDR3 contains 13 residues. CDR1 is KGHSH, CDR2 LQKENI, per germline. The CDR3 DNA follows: TGTGCCAGCTCACCACCGACAGGAAACATTCAGTACTTC. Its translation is CASSPPTGNIQYF.

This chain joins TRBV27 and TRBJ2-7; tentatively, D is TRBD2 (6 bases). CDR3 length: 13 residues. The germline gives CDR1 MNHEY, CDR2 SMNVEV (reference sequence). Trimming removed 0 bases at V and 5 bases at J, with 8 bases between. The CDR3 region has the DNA TGTGCCAGCAGTTTATCGGGACTCCACGAGCAGTACTTC. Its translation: CASSLSGLHEQYF.

CDR3: CASRRGTITEAFF. In DNA, the CDR3 is TGTGCCAGCAGACGCGGGACAATCACTGAAGCTTTCTTT. The V gene is TRBV6-5, the J gene TRBJ1-1; a weak D match, TRBD1 (6 bases). The V gene lost 6 bases and the J gene lost 4 bases, with 12 bases spanning the gap. Germline CDR1 is MNHEY and CDR2 is SVGAGI. CDR3 length: 13 residues.

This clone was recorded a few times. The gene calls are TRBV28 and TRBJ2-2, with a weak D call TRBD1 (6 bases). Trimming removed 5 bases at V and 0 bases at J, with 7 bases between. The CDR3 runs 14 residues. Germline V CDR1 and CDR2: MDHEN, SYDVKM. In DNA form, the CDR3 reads TGTGCCAGCAGTGGGACACCGAACACCGGGGAGCTGTTTTTT. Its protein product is CASSGTPNTGELFF.

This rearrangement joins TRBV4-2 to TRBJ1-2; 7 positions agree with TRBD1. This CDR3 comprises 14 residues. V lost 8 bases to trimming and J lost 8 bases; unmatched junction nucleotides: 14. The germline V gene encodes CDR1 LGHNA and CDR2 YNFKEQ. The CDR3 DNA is TGTGCCAGCGAGGGGAGGGGGCGCGGAGACGGCTACACCTTC. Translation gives CASEGRGRGDGYTF.

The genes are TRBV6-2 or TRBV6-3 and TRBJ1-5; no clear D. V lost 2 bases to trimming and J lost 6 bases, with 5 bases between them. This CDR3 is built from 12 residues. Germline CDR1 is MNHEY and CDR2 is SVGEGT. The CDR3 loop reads CASSYGVQPQHF. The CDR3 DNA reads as TGTGCCAGCAGTTACGGGGTTCAGCCCCAGCATTTT.

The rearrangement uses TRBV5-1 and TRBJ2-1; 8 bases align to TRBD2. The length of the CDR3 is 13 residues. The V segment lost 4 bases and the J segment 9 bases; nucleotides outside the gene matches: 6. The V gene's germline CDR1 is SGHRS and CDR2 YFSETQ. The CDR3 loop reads CASSAGGSGEQFF. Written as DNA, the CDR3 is TGCGCCAGCAGCGCGGGGGGATCGGGTGAGCAGTTCTTC. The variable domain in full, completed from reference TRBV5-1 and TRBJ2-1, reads KAGVTQTPRYLIKTRGQQVTLSCSPISGHRSVSWYQQTPGQGLQFLFEYFSETQRNKGNFPGRFSGRQFSNSRSEMNVSTLELGDSALYLCASSAGGSGEQFFGPGTRLTVL.

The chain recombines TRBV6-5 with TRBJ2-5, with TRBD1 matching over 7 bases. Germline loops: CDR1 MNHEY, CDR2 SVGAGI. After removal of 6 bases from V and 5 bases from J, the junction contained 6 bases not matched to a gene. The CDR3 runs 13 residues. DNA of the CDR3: TGTGCCAGCAGAGCCGGGACAGCGGAGACCCAGTACTTC. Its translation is CASRAGTAETQYF.

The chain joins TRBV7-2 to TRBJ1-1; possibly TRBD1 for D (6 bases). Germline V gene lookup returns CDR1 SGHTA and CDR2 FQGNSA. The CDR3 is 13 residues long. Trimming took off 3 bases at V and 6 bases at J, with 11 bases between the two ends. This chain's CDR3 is CASSFPGVPEAFF. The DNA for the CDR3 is TGTGCCAGCAGCTTCCCAGGGGTACCTGAAGCTTTCTTT.

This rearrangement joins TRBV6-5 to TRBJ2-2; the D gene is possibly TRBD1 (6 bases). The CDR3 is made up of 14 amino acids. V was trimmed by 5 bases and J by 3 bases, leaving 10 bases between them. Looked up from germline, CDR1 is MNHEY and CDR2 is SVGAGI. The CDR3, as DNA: TGTGCCAGCAGTCCCTACAGGGACACCGGGGAGCTGTTTTTT. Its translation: CASSPYRDTGELFF.

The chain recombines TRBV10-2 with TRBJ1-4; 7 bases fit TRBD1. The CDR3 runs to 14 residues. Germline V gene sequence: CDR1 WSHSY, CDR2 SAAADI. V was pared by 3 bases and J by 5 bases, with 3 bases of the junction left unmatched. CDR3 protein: CASSDQGGNEKLFF. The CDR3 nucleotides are TGCGCCAGCAGTGATCAGGGGGGGAATGAAAAACTGTTTTTT.

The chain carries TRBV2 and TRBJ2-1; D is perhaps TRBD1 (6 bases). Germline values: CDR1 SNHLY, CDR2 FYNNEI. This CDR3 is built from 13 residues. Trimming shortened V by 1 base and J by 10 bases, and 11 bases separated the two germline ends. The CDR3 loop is CASSEEQGSEQFF. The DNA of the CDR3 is TGTGCCAGCAGTGAAGAGCAGGGGAGCGAGCAGTTCTTC.

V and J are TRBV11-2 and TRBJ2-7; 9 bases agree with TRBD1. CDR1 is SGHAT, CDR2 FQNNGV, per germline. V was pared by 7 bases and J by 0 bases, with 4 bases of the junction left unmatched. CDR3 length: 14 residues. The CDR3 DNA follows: TGTGCCAGCACTACAGGGGGCAGCTCCTACGAGCAGTACTTC. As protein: CASTTGGSSYEQYF.